Each of the 28 T cell receptor beta chains below was sequenced from the same sample in a study of STAT5B mutations in CD4+ large granular lymphocyte leukemia. This table comes from immunoSEQ multiplex PCR, and its TCRdb copy is limited to in-frame clones, with some not included. The sample has fewer than 30,000 clones; roughly 79% are singletons. Sequenced material: CD4+ T cells from blood buffy coats. Receptors originate from a human donor in good health.

This chain joins TRBV7-9 and TRBJ1-4; D is perhaps TRBD1 (6 bases). Germline V gene sequence: CDR1 SEHNR, CDR2 FQNEAQ (reference sequence). The V gene lost 8 bases and the J gene lost 2 bases, with 15 bases spanning the gap. The CDR3 consists of 15 residues. Here the CDR3 DNA reads TGTGCCAGCCAGTCGGGGGGCGGCACTAATGAAAAACTGTTTTTT. Its protein is CASQSGGGTNEKLFF.

The chain links TRBV6-6 to TRBJ2-2; D is perhaps TRBD1 (6 bases). From germline, CDR1 is MNHNY and CDR2 SVGAGI (reference sequence). The ends were cut back, 6 bases at V and 4 bases at J, with 18 bases in the middle. This CDR3 spans 16 amino acids. DNA of the CDR3: TGTGCCAGCAGCCAGTCAGGGGCGGTCGGCACCGGGGAGCTGTTTTTT. As protein: CASSQSGAVGTGELFF.

This rearrangement joins TRBV28 to TRBJ2-1, with a possible D match to TRBD1 (6 bases). Germline V gives CDR1 MDHEN, CDR2 SYDVKM. CDR3 size: 16 residues. V gave up 5 bases and J gave up 0 bases, with 14 bases separating them. This CDR3 reads CASSTTGTLSYNEQFF. As DNA, the CDR3 is TGTGCCAGCAGTACGACAGGAACTCTCTCCTACAATGAGCAGTTCTTC.

The V call is TRBV7-9, the J call TRBJ1-5; no firm D call. The germline V gene encodes CDR1 SEHNR and CDR2 FQNEAQ (reference sequence). With 5 bases removed from V and 6 bases from J, the gap between germline ends came to 17 bases. The CDR3 totals 15 residues. The CDR3 loop is CASSPPGREGQPQHF. CDR3 bases: TGTGCCAGCAGCCCCCCCGGGAGGGAAGGTCAGCCCCAGCATTTT.

The chain employs TRBV6-4 and TRBJ2-7; D unclear. V was shortened by 3 bases and J by 6 bases, with 18 bases between the two germline ends. This CDR3 is built from 15 residues. Germline CDR1 reads MRHNA; CDR2 reads SNTAGT. The CDR3: CASSERFYYGCEQYV. The CDR3 DNA is TGTGCCAGCAGTGAGAGGTTCTACTACGGGTGCGAGCAGTACGTC.

V and J are TRBV6-5 and TRBJ2-7, with D unresolved. V was cut by 0 bases and J by 2 bases, with 8 bases left in between. Germline V gene lookup returns CDR1 MNHEY and CDR2 SVGAGI. This CDR3 has 14 residues. The CDR3 spells CASSYSTLTYEQYF. The CDR3 region has the DNA TGTGCCAGCAGTTACTCGACCCTCACCTACGAGCAGTACTTC.

This rearrangement joins TRBV28 to TRBJ2-5; a possible D gene is TRBD2 (5 bases). CDR1 is MDHEN, CDR2 SYDVKM, per germline. The V end was cut by 1 base, the J end by 2 bases, with 17 bases between. This CDR3 comprises 17 residues. The CDR3 loop reads CASSLSPPGSGQETQYF. In nucleotides, the CDR3 is TGTGCCAGCAGTTTATCCCCACCGGGGAGTGGGCAAGAGACCCAGTACTTC.

A few counts support this clone. The chain has TRBV2 and TRBJ2-2; 9 positions match TRBD1. This CDR3 region has 14 residues. V lost 10 bases and J lost 1; bases outside the gene matches: 4. Looked up from germline, CDR1 is SNHLY and CDR2 is FYNNEI. The CDR3 protein is CATLGQGNTGELFF. The CDR3 nucleotides are TGTGCCACCTTGGGACAGGGGAACACCGGGGAGCTGTTTTTT.

The J gene is TRBJ1-2, the V gene TRBV19, with TRBD1 matching 9 bases. Germline CDR1 and CDR2: LNHDA and SQIVND (reference sequence). The CDR3 is 14 residues long. The V segment lost 5 bases and the J segment 2 bases; nucleotides outside the gene matches: 3. DNA for the CDR3: TGTGCCAGTAGTCGACAGGGGGGAAACTATGGCTACACCTTC. The encoded protein is CASSRQGGNYGYTF. The complete variable domain, with remaining parts taken from reference TRBV19 and TRBJ1-2, reads DGGITQSPKYLFRKEGQNVTLSCEQNLNHDAMYWYRQDPGQGLRLIYYSQIVNDFQKGDIAEGYSVSREKKESFPLTVTSAQKNPTAFYLCASSRQGGNYGYTFGSGTRLTVV.

The chain recombines TRBV6-1 with TRBJ1-2; no clear D. Germline assignment: CDR1 MNHNS and CDR2 SASEGT. The CDR3 contains 13 residues. V lost 2 bases to trimming and J lost 5 bases, with 9 bases between them. CDR3 loop: CASSERPVYGYTF. CDR3 nucleotides: TGTGCCAGCAGTGAACGACCGGTATATGGCTACACCTTC.

The chain is built from TRBV19 and TRBJ1-1; maybe TRBD1 (5 bases). V was pared by 5 bases and J by 5 bases, with 21 bases between. Germline values: CDR1 LNHDA, CDR2 SQIVND (reference sequence). This CDR3 contains 16 residues. As DNA, the CDR3 is TGTGCCAGTAGTCCAACCGGGGGGATAGGAGGAACTGAAGCTTTCTTT. It yields the protein CASSPTGGIGGTEAFF.

This clone has more than one count but fewer than ten. The CDR3: CASSNNRDIEAFF. As DNA, the CDR3 is TGTGCCAGCAGTAACAACCGGGACATTGAAGCTTTCTTT. This chain connects TRBV6-1 to TRBJ1-1; tentatively, D is TRBD1 (6 bases). V was clipped by 5 bases and J by 7 bases, with 14 bases between them. This CDR3 region has 13 residues. CDR1 MNHNS and CDR2 SASEGT come from the germline V gene.

This chain joins TRBV5-1 and TRBJ2-1; the D gene is possibly TRBD2 (6 bases). Germline assignment: CDR1 SGHRS and CDR2 YFSETQ. Trimming stripped 3 bases from V and 1 base from J, with 11 bases between. The CDR3 is 15 amino acids. Here the CDR3 reads CASSSTRGSYNEQFF. The CDR3 coding sequence is TGCGCCAGCAGCTCGACTAGAGGATCCTACAATGAGCAGTTCTTC.

This clone came up once. This chain's CDR3 is CASSQDWGGTTDSYEQYF. The CDR3 DNA is TGTGCCAGCAGCCAAGACTGGGGAGGGACGACAGACTCCTACGAGCAGTACTTC. This sequence joins TRBV14 and TRBJ2-7; 7 nucleotides align to TRBD2. V lost 0 bases and J lost 0; bases outside the gene matches: 11. The CDR3 has 18 amino acids. Germline assignment: CDR1 SGHDN and CDR2 FVKESK. Full variable domain (outside the CDR3, taken from reference TRBV14 and TRBJ2-7): EAGVTQFPSHSVIEKGQTVTLRCDPISGHDNLYWYRRVMGKEIKFLLHFVKESKQDESGMPNNRFLAERTGGTYSTLKVQPAELEDSGVYFCASSQDWGGTTDSYEQYFGPGTRLTVT.

The V gene is TRBV14, the J gene TRBJ1-2; D unresolved. Germline V CDR1 and CDR2: SGHDN, FVKESK. V lost 1 base and J lost 3, with 6 bases in between. The CDR3 is made up of 13 amino acids. CDR3 sequence (DNA): TGTGCCAGCAGCCAAGCGGGGTACTATGGCTACACCTTC. Its translation is CASSQAGYYGYTF.

The rearrangement links TRBV28 to TRBJ1-5; 9 bases map to TRBD1. The CDR3 consists of 15 residues. V gave up 2 bases and J gave up 5 bases; unmatched junction bases: 4. Germline loops: CDR1 MDHEN, CDR2 SYDVKM. The DNA of the CDR3 is TGTGCCAGCAGTTTAACGGACAGGGGAGATCAGCCCCAGCATTTT. Its translation: CASSLTDRGDQPQHF.

This rearrangement joins TRBV7-2 to TRBJ2-5, with TRBD2 identical over 7 bases. This CDR3 has 17 residues. The V and J ends lost 1 base and 4 bases, in that order; junction bases with no gene match: 12. Germline lookup yields CDR1 SGHTA and CDR2 FQGNSA. The CDR3 loop is CASSLGLAGAGLETQYF. The CDR3 nucleotides read TGTGCCAGCAGCTTAGGACTGGCGGGAGCGGGGTTAGAGACCCAGTACTTC.

This clone was recorded only once. The rearrangement joins TRBV6-6 to TRBJ2-1; D unclear. CDR3 length: 12 residues. V dropped 2 bases and J dropped 6 bases, with 5 bases sitting between them. Germline V gene data show CDR1 as MNHNY and CDR2 as SVGAGI (reference sequence). CDR3 residues: CASSYDINEQFF. CDR3 bases: TGTGCCAGCAGTTACGACATCAATGAGCAGTTCTTC.

The chain joins TRBV2 to TRBJ1-1; D remains ambiguous. The CDR3 spans 14 residues. Germline values: CDR1 SNHLY, CDR2 FYNNEI. V dropped 5 bases and J dropped 1 base, with 11 bases sitting between them. The CDR3 spells CASSPRMGNTEAFF. In DNA form, the CDR3 reads TGTGCCAGCAGTCCAAGGATGGGGAACACTGAAGCTTTCTTT.

V gene TRBV30 combines with J gene TRBJ2-3; D is undetermined. Deletions cut 3 bases from V and 3 bases from J, with 10 bases between. The CDR3 has 13 residues. Germline V gene lookup returns CDR1 GTSNPN and CDR2 SVGIG (reference sequence). CDR3 protein: CAWSLSWTDTQYF. In nucleotides, the CDR3 is TGTGCCTGGAGCCTATCCTGGACAGATACGCAGTATTTT.

The rearrangement uses TRBV25-1 and TRBJ2-3; D is unclear. V was clipped by 1 base and J by 7 bases, with 9 bases between them. CDR3 length equals 13 residues. Per germline, CDR1 MGHDK and CDR2 SYGVNS. Written as DNA, the CDR3 is TGTGCCAGCAGTGAATTGGGTGGGTATACGCAGTATTTT. It is translated as CASSELGGYTQYF.

The chain is built from TRBV7-6 and TRBJ2-1; 9 bases match TRBD2. The CDR3 runs to 18 residues. Germline trimming cut 5 bases from V and 4 bases from J; bases unmatched to any gene: 15. Germline-derived CDR1 and CDR2 are SGHVS and FNYEAQ. The CDR3 DNA is TGTGCCAGCAGCCGAAGGGCTAGCGGGACCTCAGTTTACAATGAGCAGTTCTTC. It yields the protein CASSRRASGTSVYNEQFF. The full variable domain, with the rest looked up from reference TRBV7-6 and TRBJ2-1, is GAGVSQSPRYKVTKRGQDVALRCDPISGHVSLYWYRQALGQGPEFLTYFNYEAQQDKSGLPNDRFSAERPEGSISTLTIQRTEQRDSAMYRCASSRRASGTSVYNEQFFGPGTRLTVL.

The V call is TRBV4-2, the J call TRBJ1-1; maybe TRBD1 (5 bases). Germline V gene sequence: CDR1 LGHNA, CDR2 YNFKEQ. V shed 2 bases and J shed 3 bases, with 16 bases lying between them. This CDR3 spans 16 amino acids. The CDR3 region is CASSQPEAGRHTEAFF. The CDR3 coding sequence is TGTGCCAGCAGCCAACCCGAGGCAGGGAGGCACACTGAAGCTTTCTTT.

The chain employs TRBV9 and TRBJ2-7; possibly TRBD2 for D (7 bases). Trimming pared 2 bases from V and 3 bases from J, leaving 15 bases between. Germline loops: CDR1 SGDLS, CDR2 YYNGEE. This CDR3 region has 15 residues. CDR3 loop: CASSVGGAVDYEQYF. The CDR3 region has the DNA TGTGCCAGCAGCGTTGGGGGGGCAGTAGACTACGAGCAGTACTTC.

The chain is built from TRBV11-2 and TRBJ1-2; 8 bases match TRBD1. The CDR3 length is 14 residues. Trimming took 5 bases from V and 4 from J; bases not matched to a gene: 6. The V gene's germline CDR1 is SGHAT and CDR2 FQNNGV. CDR3 coding DNA: TGTGCCAGCAGCCCCGGGACAGGTCCCTATGGCTACACCTTC. Its translation: CASSPGTGPYGYTF.

V gene TRBV5-1 combines with J gene TRBJ2-2; no definite D call. From germline, CDR1 is SGHRS and CDR2 YFSETQ. The CDR3 covers 13 residues. V lost 1 base to trimming and J lost 2 bases, with 3 bases between them. The CDR3 region has the DNA TGCGCCAGCAGCTTGCCTAACACCGGGGAGCTGTTTTTT. This translates into CASSLPNTGELFF.

This clone appeared a single time. The chain links TRBV4-1 to TRBJ1-3; D might be TRBD1 (5 bases). The CDR3 is 16 amino acids. CDR1 and CDR2 from the germline V gene are MGHRA and YSYEKL. V was pared by 4 bases and J by 0 bases, with 13 bases between. The CDR3 spells CASSPGLRGSGNTIYF. CDR3 DNA sequence: TGCGCCAGCAGCCCGGGACTGCGCGGCTCTGGAAACACCATATATTTT.

The V and J genes are TRBV28 and TRBJ1-3, with D uncertain. CDR1 MDHEN and CDR2 SYDVKM come from the germline V gene. Trimming cost V 2 bases and J 1 base, with 6 bases left between them. This CDR3 comprises 14 residues. The CDR3 DNA sequence: TGTGCCAGCAGTTTAAGGGAATCTGGAAACACCATATATTTT. This encodes CASSLRESGNTIYF.